The clone carrying this TCR beta chain has only a few counts. This sample was included in a study of blood T cell repertoires in COVID-19. Background on the study: Material from acute and convalescent COVID-19 was sourced from the United States, Italy and Spain.

The repertoire was sequenced with immunoSEQ multiplex PCR; TCRdb's copy has only in-frame clones and lacks some. The sample consists of 380,000 or so clones, more than 75% of them appearing once. V lost 1 base and J lost 0; bases outside the gene matches: 6. This CDR3 is 19 amino acids long. Looked up from germline, CDR1 is SGHNT and CDR2 is YYREEE (reference sequence). Sequencing was performed on peripheral blood. The source is a human donor with acute or convalescent COVID-19. The donor label of this sample is uncertain. The chain recombines TRBV5-4 with TRBJ2-2, with 13 bases fitting TRBD2. The CDR3 DNA is TGTGCCAGCAGCTTGCCCCGACTAGCGGGAGGACCGAACACCGGGGAGCTGTTTTTT. This encodes CASSLPRLAGGPNTGELFF.